The 30 T cell receptor beta chains below all came from one sample that was sequenced in a study of blood T cell repertoires in COVID-19. Sequencing used immunoSEQ multiplex PCR; TCRdb keeps in-frame clones, though not all of them. This sample has hundreds of thousands of clones, with around 84% found just once. Input material: peripheral blood. These receptor sequences come from a man under 40 with active or convalescent COVID-19.

The chain uses TRBV28 and TRBJ1-4; possibly TRBD1 for D (6 bases). Germline assignment: CDR1 MDHEN and CDR2 SYDVKM. The CDR3 is 14 amino acids. V was pared by 2 bases and J by 5 bases, with 9 bases between. The CDR3 region is CASSLTGKNEKLFF. CDR3 DNA sequence: TGTGCCAGCAGTTTAACAGGGAAGAATGAAAAACTGTTTTTT.

The CDR3 coding sequence is TGTGCCAGTAGTCCCTTTAGCGGTTTTAGCTCCTACAATGAGCAGTTCTTC. Protein: CASSPFSGFSSYNEQFF. The J gene is TRBJ2-1, the V gene TRBV19; D is possibly TRBD2 (6 bases). With 5 bases removed from V and 0 bases from J, the gap between germline ends came to 17 bases. Germline values: CDR1 LNHDA, CDR2 SQIVND (reference sequence). There are 17 residues in the CDR3.

The chain has TRBV30 and TRBJ1-4; 9 nucleotides agree with TRBD1. The J segment lost 7 bases and the V segment lost 1 base, leaving 13 bases of the junction unmatched. The CDR3 covers 17 residues. Germline CDR1 reads GTSNPN; CDR2 reads SVGIG (reference sequence). The CDR3 is CAWSASWGTGNSEKLFF. In DNA form, the CDR3 reads TGTGCCTGGAGTGCTAGCTGGGGGACAGGGAATAGTGAAAAACTGTTTTTT.

The chain recombines TRBV3-1 (or the pseudogene TRBV3-2) with TRBJ2-1, with 9 nucleotides matching TRBD2. This CDR3 spans 17 amino acids. Germline V gene lookup returns CDR1 LGHDT and CDR2 YNNKEL (reference sequence). V lost 0 bases, J lost 1 base, and 4 bases stayed unmatched. CDR3 bases: TGTGCCAGCAGCCAAGATGGGCTAGCGGGGTCCTACAATGAGCAGTTCTTC. This codes for CASSQDGLAGSYNEQFF.

This chain connects TRBV19 to TRBJ2-3; TRBD1 matches at 7 bases. Germline-derived CDR1 and CDR2 are LNHDA and SQIVND (reference sequence). CDR3 length: 14 amino acids. V dropped 6 bases and J dropped 1; count of bases not matched to a gene: 4. The CDR3 region is CASSPDRGTDTQYF. DNA for the CDR3: TGTGCCAGTAGCCCTGACAGGGGCACAGATACGCAGTATTTT. The full variable domain, its missing parts supplied by reference TRBV19 and TRBJ2-3, is DGGITQSPKYLFRKEGQNVTLSCEQNLNHDAMYWYRQDPGQGLRLIYYSQIVNDFQKGDIAEGYSVSREKKESFPLTVTSAQKNPTAFYLCASSPDRGTDTQYFGPGTRLTVL.

This chain links TRBV3-1 (or the pseudogene TRBV3-2) with TRBJ2-5; 10 bases fit TRBD1. Trimming took 4 bases from V and 3 from J; bases not matched to a gene: 8. The germline V gene encodes CDR1 LGHDT and CDR2 YNNKEL (reference sequence). This CDR3 has 16 residues. In DNA, the CDR3 is TGTGCCAGCAGCCGGCGGACAGGGGGAAACAAAGAGACCCAGTACTTC. It specifies CASSRRTGGNKETQYF.

This chain uses TRBV3-1 (or the pseudogene TRBV3-2) with TRBJ2-7, with TRBD2 as a possible D gene (5 bases). Per germline, CDR1 LGHDT and CDR2 YNNKEL (reference sequence). This CDR3 spans 14 amino acids. V was trimmed by 4 bases and J by 2 bases, leaving 12 bases between them. The CDR3 reads CASSRAGNPYEQYF. Written as DNA, the CDR3 is TGTGCCAGCAGCCGCGCGGGTAACCCCTACGAGCAGTACTTC.

The chain joins TRBV28 to TRBJ2-3; possibly TRBD1 for D (6 bases). V was shortened by 3 bases and J by 0 bases, with 7 bases between the two germline ends. This CDR3 has 14 residues. Germline V CDR1 and CDR2: MDHEN, SYDVKM. CDR3 sequence (DNA): TGTGCCAGCAGTTTGACAGGAAGCACAGATACGCAGTATTTT. Its protein product is CASSLTGSTDTQYF.

This chain links TRBV24-1 with TRBJ1-2, with D unclear. Germline-derived CDR1 and CDR2 are KGHDR and SFDVKD. Trimming removed 9 bases from V and 7 bases from J, with 11 bases in between. This CDR3 comprises 11 residues. The CDR3 protein is CATEAAGGYTF. The DNA of the CDR3 is TGTGCCACCGAGGCTGCGGGTGGCTACACCTTC.

V usage is TRBV6-5 and J usage is TRBJ1-2; D not resolved. The CDR3 covers 14 residues. Germline V gives CDR1 MNHEY, CDR2 SVGAGI. With 2 bases removed from V and 5 bases from J, the gap between germline ends came to 12 bases. In nucleotides, the CDR3 is TGTGCCAGCAGTTACGGAGAGGGAAGATATGGCTACACCTTC. This gives the protein CASSYGEGRYGYTF.

The rearrangement joins TRBV7-2 to TRBJ1-5, with 9 bases aligning to TRBD1. J was trimmed by 7 bases and V by 3 bases; bases with no gene match: 7. The CDR3 runs to 15 residues. Germline V gene lookup returns CDR1 SGHTA and CDR2 FQGNSA. The CDR3 loop is CASSFSDRGKQPQHF. CDR3 sequence (DNA): TGTGCCAGCAGCTTTTCGGACAGGGGAAAACAGCCCCAGCATTTT.

The rearrangement uses TRBV5-1 and TRBJ1-1, with D unclear. The V end was cut by 4 bases, the J end by 1 base, with 8 bases between. Per the germline V gene, CDR1 is SGHRS and CDR2 is YFSETQ. This CDR3 is 13 amino acids long. The CDR3 protein is CASSGPENTEAFF. The CDR3 DNA is TGCGCCAGCAGCGGGCCCGAGAACACTGAAGCTTTCTTT.

The V call is TRBV29-1, the J call TRBJ2-7; 11 positions agree with TRBD2. Germline V gives CDR1 SQVTM, CDR2 ANQGSEA. The CDR3 spans 13 residues. Germline trimming cut 6 bases from V and 4 bases from J; bases unmatched to any gene: 5. CDR3 bases: TGCAGCGTAATAGCGGGAGGGACTTACGAGCAGTACTTC. Protein sequence: CSVIAGGTYEQYF.

V is TRBV29-1 and J is TRBJ2-3, with a possible D match to TRBD2 (6 bases). V lost 4 bases, J lost 1 base, and 12 bases lay in between. CDR1 SQVTM and CDR2 ANQGSEA come from the germline V gene. The CDR3 covers 14 residues. The CDR3 region has the DNA TGCAGCGTTGTTGGCGGGGCCCGCACAGATACGCAGTATTTT. It codes for CSVVGGARTDTQYF.

This chain joins TRBV5-1 and TRBJ1-6; no reliable D call. V was shortened by 8 bases and J by 7 bases, with 16 bases between the two germline ends. This CDR3 is 14 amino acids long. CDR1 and CDR2 (germline): SGHRS, YFSETQ. CDR3 protein: CASGPGARNSPLHF. CDR3 sequence (DNA): TGCGCCAGTGGTCCGGGAGCAAGAAATTCACCCCTCCACTTT.

V is TRBV12-3 or TRBV12-4 and J is TRBJ2-5; 7 bases align to TRBD2. V was pared by 1 base and J by 5 bases, with 1 base of the junction left unmatched. The CDR3 is 13 amino acids. The CDR3: CASSLVAGETQYF. The CDR3 DNA is TGTGCCAGCAGTTTAGTAGCGGGCGAGACCCAGTACTTC.

The chain recombines TRBV1 with TRBJ2-2; TRBD1 reflects the table's D call only, with no check against the DNA. TRBV1 is designated a pseudogene. The CDR3 extends over 16 amino acids. This CDR3 reads CTSSRPGQVNTGELFF. Here the CDR3 DNA reads TGCACCAGCAGCCGACCTGGACAGGTGAACACCGGGGAGCTGTTTTTT.

The V gene is TRBV11-2, the J gene TRBJ2-5, with 9 bases that match TRBD1. Germline V gives CDR1 SGHAT, CDR2 FQNNGV. CDR3 length equals 15 residues. With 1 base clipped from V and 5 bases from J, the junction kept 5 bases outside the gene matches. CDR3 coding DNA: TGTGCCAGCAGCTTAGTGACAGGGGGAGTGGAGACCCAGTACTTC. Translating gives CASSLVTGGVETQYF.

The DNA for the CDR3 is TGTGCCAGCAGCCAAGATTCGTGGGGCCTCCAAGAGACCCAGTACTTC. It encodes CASSQDSWGLQETQYF. The V call is TRBV3-1 (or the pseudogene TRBV3-2), the J call TRBJ2-5; possible D gene TRBD1, 5 bases. The ends were cut back, 0 bases at V and 1 base at J, with 12 bases in the middle. Germline values: CDR1 LGHDT, CDR2 YNNKEL (reference sequence). The CDR3 is 16 amino acids.

V is TRBV5-8 and J is TRBJ1-2; tentatively, D is TRBD1 (5 bases). Germline assignment: CDR1 SGHTS and CDR2 YDEGEE. V lost 0 bases and J lost 8, with 20 bases in between. The CDR3 has 16 amino acids. CDR3 DNA sequence: TGTGCCAGCAGCTTGGCCAGGTTCCTAGTCGGGGGAGGCTACACCTTC. Translating gives CASSLARFLVGGGYTF.

The chain joins TRBV7-2 to TRBJ2-2, with D perhaps TRBD1 (6 bases). The CDR3 length is 13 residues. In germline, CDR1 is SGHTA, CDR2 FQGNSA. V gave up 7 bases and J gave up 4 bases, with 10 bases separating them. The CDR3 reads CASNQGTTGELFF. For the CDR3, the DNA is TGTGCCAGCAACCAGGGGACCACCGGGGAGCTGTTTTTT.

The CDR3 protein is CASSLNVVRSPSERNIQYF. Here the CDR3 DNA reads TGTGCCAGCAGCTTGAATGTGGTACGGAGTCCCTCAGAACGAAACATTCAGTACTTC. The J gene is TRBJ2-4, the V gene TRBV5-6; D is uncertain. Germline V gives CDR1 SGHDT, CDR2 YYEEEE. Trimming removed 1 base from V and 6 bases from J, with 26 bases in between. The CDR3 contains 19 residues.

This chain joins TRBV2 and TRBJ2-7; the D gene is possibly TRBD2 (5 bases). Trimming took off 1 base at V and 4 bases at J, with 14 bases between the two ends. CDR3 length: 15 amino acids. Germline V gene sequence: CDR1 SNHLY, CDR2 FYNNEI. In nucleotides, the CDR3 is TGTGCCAGCAGTGAAGGGGGTAGCGTTATTTACGAGCAGTACTTC. The encoded protein is CASSEGGSVIYEQYF.

This clone was counted once. The CDR3: CASSPQRGGTYNEQFF. In DNA form, the CDR3 reads TGTGCCAGCAGTCCCCAGCGGGGGGGAACCTACAATGAGCAGTTCTTC. This sequence joins TRBV28 and TRBJ2-1; 10 bases match TRBD2. Looked up from germline, CDR1 is MDHEN and CDR2 is SYDVKM. The CDR3 length is 16 residues. V was clipped by 5 bases and J by 2 bases; unmatched bases: 6. The whole variable domain, filled in from reference TRBV28 and TRBJ2-1, reads DVKVTQSSRYLVKRTGEKVFLECVQDMDHENMFWYRQDPGLGLRLIYFSYDVKMKEKGDIPEGYSVSREKKERFSLILESASTNQTSMYLCASSPQRGGTYNEQFFGPGTRLTVL.

The J gene is TRBJ2-3, the V gene TRBV7-2; 9 bases line up with TRBD2. V was pared by 6 bases and J by 2 bases, with 9 bases of the junction left unmatched. This CDR3 comprises 16 residues. The germline V gene encodes CDR1 SGHTA and CDR2 FQGNSA. CDR3 DNA: TGTGCCAGCAGTCGCTCGGCTAGCGGGGCCACAGATACGCAGTATTTT. Translation: CASSRSASGATDTQYF.

V is TRBV7-6 and J is TRBJ1-4; D may be TRBD1 (5 bases). The V end was cut by 1 base, the J end by 8 bases, with 14 bases between. CDR3 length equals 15 residues. Per germline, CDR1 SGHVS and CDR2 FNYEAQ. The CDR3 nucleotides are TGTGCCAGCAGCTTAGGGGGCGCTATTGGCGAAAAACTGTTTTTT. Its protein is CASSLGGAIGEKLFF.

The chain combines TRBV18 with TRBJ2-1, with TRBD2 matching over 9 bases. Germline CDR1 is KGHSH and CDR2 is LQKENI. Trimming removed 2 bases from V and 15 bases from J; junction bases left unmatched: 8. The length of the CDR3 is 13 residues. In DNA form, the CDR3 reads TGTGCCAGCTCACCAGAGAGCGGGAGGCCGGGGTTCTTC. Its translation is CASSPESGRPGFF.

The rearrangement links TRBV5-8 to TRBJ1-4; no clear D gene. V lost 0 bases, J lost 10 bases, and 10 bases lay in between. CDR1 and CDR2 from the germline V gene are SGHTS and YDEGEE. The CDR3 is 13 amino acids. The CDR3 region is CASSLGAAGKLFF. CDR3 coding DNA: TGTGCCAGCAGCTTGGGGGCGGCGGGAAAACTGTTTTTT.

The genes are TRBV9 and TRBJ1-2; possibly TRBD1 for D (5 bases). Trimming shortened V by 7 bases and J by 6 bases, and 19 bases separated the two germline ends. The CDR3 consists of 14 residues. CDR1 and CDR2 (germline): SGDLS, YYNGEE. CDR3 sequence (DNA): TGTGCCAGCCAGGGCCCGTCAACGGGTCATGGCTACACCTTC. This translates into CASQGPSTGHGYTF.

This sequence joins TRBV28 and TRBJ2-5, with 10 bases matching TRBD2. Germline V CDR1 and CDR2: MDHEN, SYDVKM. The CDR3 is made up of 16 amino acids. The J segment lost 4 bases and the V segment lost 2 bases, leaving 7 bases of the junction unmatched. This CDR3 reads CASSLPASGRGETQYF. In DNA, the CDR3 is TGTGCCAGCAGTTTACCGGCTAGCGGGAGAGGAGAGACCCAGTACTTC.